This T cell receptor beta chain was sequenced in a study of cytomegalovirus exposure and HLA in healthy donors. On the study more broadly: The roughly 120 million unique TCR beta sequences, from about 179 million T cells, were found by an earlier analysis.

This clone is a singleton in its sample. Its antigen is unidentified. 13 Jbeta primers and 60 Vbeta primers were used for the PCR. The assay was immunoSEQ multiplex PCR, and TCRdb's table has in-frame clones only and misses some. This table holds more than 200,000 clones, 60% to 80% found once. Findings and limits, study-wide: When presence/absence was analysed, sequencing depth was taken to be roughly uniform across donors. Later analysis demonstrated an association between a missense DCLRE1C variant and TCR beta V- and J-gene trimming. In a later analysis, compared with equally common non-associated chains, HLA-associated beta chains were more expanded.

V lost 6 bases and J lost 10; bases outside the gene matches: 12. Germline CDR1 and CDR2: MNHEY and SMNVEV (reference sequence). This CDR3 has 15 residues. The chain has TRBV27 and TRBJ1-6; 7 nucleotides align to TRBD1. The TCR comes from a male donor in good health and CMV-seronegative. Sequenced: PBMCs. The CDR3 protein is CASSRTGDVGSPLHF. CDR3 sequence (DNA): TGTGCCAGCAGCCGCACAGGGGACGTCGGATCACCCCTCCACTTT.